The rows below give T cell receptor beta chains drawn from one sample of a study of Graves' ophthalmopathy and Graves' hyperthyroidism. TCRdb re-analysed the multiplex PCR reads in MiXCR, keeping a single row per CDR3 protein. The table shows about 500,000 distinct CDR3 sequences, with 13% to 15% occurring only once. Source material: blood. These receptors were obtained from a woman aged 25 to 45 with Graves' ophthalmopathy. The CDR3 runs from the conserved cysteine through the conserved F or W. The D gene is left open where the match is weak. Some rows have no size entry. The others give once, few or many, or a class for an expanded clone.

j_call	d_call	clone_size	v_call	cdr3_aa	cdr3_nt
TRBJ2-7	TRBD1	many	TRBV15	CATSNPGTGLSYEQYF	TGTGCCACCAGCAACCCCGGGACAGGGCTCTCCTACGAGCAGTACTTC
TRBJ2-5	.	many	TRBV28	CASSKLAGAETQYF	TGTGCCAGCAGTAAACTCGCGGGGGCAGAGACCCAGTACTTC
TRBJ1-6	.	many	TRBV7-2	CTSSLSGGSVNSPLHF	TGTACCAGCAGCTTAAGCGGGGGGTCCGTGAATTCACCCCTCCACTTT
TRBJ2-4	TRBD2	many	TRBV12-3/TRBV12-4	CASRVTSGVENIQYF	TGTGCCAGCAGGGTCACTAGCGGGGTGGAAAACATTCAGTACTTC
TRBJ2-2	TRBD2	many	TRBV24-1	CATRGGGANTGELFF	TGTGCCACCAGGGGGGGAGGGGCGAACACCGGGGAGCTGTTTTTT
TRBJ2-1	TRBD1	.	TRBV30	CAWSGWDSNNEQFF	TGTGCCTGGAGTGGATGGGACAGCAACAATGAGCAGTTCTTC
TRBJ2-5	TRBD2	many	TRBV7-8	CASTINRRGETQYF	TGTGCCAGCACCATCAATCGGCGGGGGGAGACCCAGTACTTC
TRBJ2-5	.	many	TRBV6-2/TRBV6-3	CASKTVQETQYF	TGTGCCAGCAAAACAGTTCAAGAGACCCAGTACTTC
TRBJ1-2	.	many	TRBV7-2	CASSFLGGYTF	TGTGCCAGCAGCTTCCTCGGGGGCTACACCTTC
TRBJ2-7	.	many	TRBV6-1	CASSERTDTYEQYF	TGTGCCAGCAGTGAGAGGACAGACACCTACGAGCAGTACTTC
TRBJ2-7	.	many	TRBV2	CASRPLTSTYEQYF	TGTGCCAGCAGACCACTGACCTCCACTTACGAGCAGTACTTC
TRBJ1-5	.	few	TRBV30	CAWSGQRSNQPQHF	TGTGCCTGGAGTGGACAGAGAAGCAATCAGCCCCAGCATTTT
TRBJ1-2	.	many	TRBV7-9	CASRPNRDTYGYTF	TGTGCCAGCAGACCTAACCGGGACACCTATGGCTACACCTTC
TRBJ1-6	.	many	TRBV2	CASSYGQTNSPLHF	TGTGCCAGCAGCTATGGACAGACTAATTCACCCCTCCACTTT
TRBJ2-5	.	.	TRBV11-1	CASSLVEGFLTQETQYF	TGTGCCAGCAGCTTAGTAGAGGGTTTTTTAACGCAAGAGACCCAGTACTTC
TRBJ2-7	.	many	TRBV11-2	CASSLAPTYEQYF	TGTGCCAGCAGCTTAGCACCTACCTACGAGCAGTACTTC
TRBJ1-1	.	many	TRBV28	CASTPIGGEGTEAFF	TGTGCCAGCACCCCCATAGGGGGGGAAGGTACTGAAGCTTTCTTT